These 15 T cell receptor beta chains originate from one sample sequenced in a study of blood T cell repertoires in COVID-19. Assay: immunoSEQ multiplex PCR; the TCRdb copy retains only in-frame clones and omits some. There are hundreds of thousands of clones in the sample; about 83% occur only once, and roughly 1.2% lies in the top ten. Source material: peripheral blood. These TCRs come from a woman in her 30s with COVID-19, enrolled during active disease.

This clone has a handful of counts. The chain has TRBV5-1 and TRBJ1-5; 7 bases map to TRBD1. CDR3 length: 15 amino acids. Unmatched junction bases numbered 0, after V lost 0 bases and J lost 0 bases. Germline lookup yields CDR1 SGHRS and CDR2 YFSETQ. The CDR3 loop is CASSLGDSSNQPQHF. As DNA, the CDR3 is TGCGCCAGCAGCTTGGGGGACAGTAGCAATCAGCCCCAGCATTTT.

A single count supports this clone. The genes are TRBV19 and TRBJ1-2; the D is unclear. The germline gives CDR1 LNHDA, CDR2 SQIVND (reference sequence). V lost 6 bases, J lost 6 bases, and 14 bases lay in between. This CDR3 has 13 amino acids. CDR3 sequence: CASSHPAVDGYTF. The CDR3 region has the DNA TGTGCCAGTAGCCACCCGGCGGTCGATGGCTACACCTTC. The full variable domain, in which reference TRBV19 and TRBJ1-2 provide the parts outside the CDR3, is DGGITQSPKYLFRKEGQNVTLSCEQNLNHDAMYWYRQDPGQGLRLIYYSQIVNDFQKGDIAEGYSVSREKKESFPLTVTSAQKNPTAFYLCASSHPAVDGYTFGSGTRLTVV.

CDR3 protein: CASSLGSTDTEAFF. The CDR3 nucleotides are TGCGCCAGCAGCTTGGGATCGACTGACACTGAAGCTTTCTTT. This chain links TRBV5-1 with TRBJ1-1; the D is unclear. V lost 0 bases and J lost 3, with 9 bases in between. Looked up from germline, CDR1 is SGHRS and CDR2 is YFSETQ. The CDR3 length is 14 residues.

The V gene is TRBV7-6, the J gene TRBJ2-3; 9 bases agree with TRBD1. The CDR3 sequence is 14 residues long. Per the germline V gene, CDR1 is SGHVS and CDR2 is FNYEAQ. Trimming took 3 bases from V and 3 from J; bases not matched to a gene: 1. The CDR3 sequence: CASSLGTGTDTQYF. The CDR3 bases are TGTGCCAGCAGCTTGGGGACAGGGACAGATACGCAGTATTTT.

The chain employs TRBV12-3 or TRBV12-4 and TRBJ1-1; unclear D gene. Deletions cut 3 bases from V and 8 bases from J, with 7 bases between. CDR3 length equals 11 residues. The CDR3 is CASSFTGEAFF. The CDR3, as DNA: TGTGCCAGCAGTTTTACCGGGGAAGCTTTCTTT.

V and J are TRBV19 and TRBJ2-1; D gene ambiguous. CDR1 is LNHDA, CDR2 SQIVND, per germline (reference sequence). This CDR3 contains 16 residues. Trimming cost V 2 bases and J 0 bases, with 11 bases left between them. In DNA form, the CDR3 reads TGTGCCAGTAGTATACAATTCCTTAGCTCCTACAATGAGCAGTTCTTC. This translates into CASSIQFLSSYNEQFF.

The chain uses TRBV18 and TRBJ1-5, with TRBD1 identical over 10 bases. Germline V gene sequence: CDR1 KGHSH, CDR2 LQKENI. There are 23 residues in the CDR3. V gave up 2 bases and J gave up 4 bases; unmatched junction bases: 26. The CDR3 loop is CASSPGFFGDRGEIQAGNQPQHF. CDR3 sequence (DNA): TGTGCCAGCTCACCAGGATTTTTTGGGGACAGGGGAGAGATACAAGCAGGGAATCAGCCCCAGCATTTT. Full variable domain (outside the CDR3, taken from reference TRBV18 and TRBJ1-5): NAGVMQNPRHLVRRRGQEARLRCSPMKGHSHVYWYRQLPEEGLKFMVYLQKENIIDESGMPKERFSAEFPKEGPSILRIQQVVRGDSAAYFCASSPGFFGDRGEIQAGNQPQHFGDGTRLSIL.

The chain combines TRBV2 with TRBJ2-7; 10 bases are a match to TRBD2. The V segment lost 4 bases and the J segment 4 bases; nucleotides outside the gene matches: 4. CDR1 SNHLY and CDR2 FYNNEI come from the germline V gene. The CDR3 runs 14 residues. The CDR3 DNA follows: TGTGCCAGCAGTGTGGCTAGCGGGAGTTACGAGCAGTACTTC. This gives the protein CASSVASGSYEQYF.

The CDR3 region is CASRRPAGPNTEAFF. CDR3 nucleotides: TGTGCCAGCAGAAGACCCGCGGGGCCGAACACTGAAGCTTTCTTT. This chain connects TRBV6-5 to TRBJ1-1; TRBD1 might be the D (5 bases). Trimming stripped 6 bases from V and 1 base from J, with 15 bases between. This CDR3 spans 15 amino acids. The germline gives CDR1 MNHEY, CDR2 SVGAGI.

The chain uses TRBV7-9 and TRBJ2-5, with 7 bases fitting TRBD1. CDR3 size: 15 residues. The J segment lost 5 bases and the V segment lost 2 bases, leaving 8 bases of the junction unmatched. CDR1 is SEHNR, CDR2 FQNEAQ, per germline (reference sequence). DNA for the CDR3: TGTGCCAGCAGCTTATTACAGGGGCAATATGAGACCCAGTACTTC. It translates to CASSLLQGQYETQYF.

This chain connects TRBV12-3 or TRBV12-4 to TRBJ2-1; no clear D. V shed 5 bases and J shed 10 bases, with 12 bases lying between them. This CDR3 is built from 12 residues. The CDR3 sequence is CASSKIRQEQFF. In nucleotides, the CDR3 is TGTGCCAGCAGTAAGATTAGACAAGAGCAGTTCTTC.

V and J are TRBV5-1 and TRBJ1-1; the match to TRBD1 covers 8 bases. There are 16 residues in the CDR3. The V segment lost 3 bases and the J segment 5 bases; nucleotides outside the gene matches: 12. Germline values: CDR1 SGHRS, CDR2 YFSETQ. CDR3 DNA sequence: TGCGCCAGCAGCTGGGCCTGGACAGGGAGTCTTACTGAAGCTTTCTTT. This sequence encodes CASSWAWTGSLTEAFF.

This clone has a single count. This chain links TRBV19 with TRBJ1-1; perhaps TRBD1 as D (5 bases). The CDR3 loop spans 18 amino acids. The V gene lost 5 bases and the J gene lost 0 bases, with 22 bases spanning the gap. The germline V gene encodes CDR1 LNHDA and CDR2 SQIVND (reference sequence). The CDR3 loop is CASSARMRDGDMNTEAFF. CDR3 DNA: TGTGCCAGTAGTGCGCGTATGCGGGACGGAGATATGAACACTGAAGCTTTCTTT.

The V call is TRBV27, the J call TRBJ2-7, with 10 bases identical to TRBD2. Germline V lookup: CDR1 MNHEY, CDR2 SMNVEV (reference sequence). There are 17 residues in the CDR3. Trimming took 4 bases from V and 3 from J; bases not matched to a gene: 12. CDR3 amino acids: CASSSYLVSGRDYEQYF. The CDR3 nucleotides read TGTGCCAGCAGTTCTTACTTAGTAAGCGGGAGGGACTACGAGCAGTACTTC.

This CDR3 is CASSFGLAGYNEQFF. CDR3 in DNA: TGTGCCAGCAGCTTCGGACTAGCGGGATACAATGAGCAGTTCTTC. The chain links TRBV9 to TRBJ2-1, with TRBD2 matching 12 bases. Germline V gene data show CDR1 as SGDLS and CDR2 as YYNGEE. The CDR3 is made up of 15 amino acids. The ends lost 4 bases at V and 4 bases at J; junction bases unmatched: 3.